The 17 T cell receptor beta chains listed next were all sequenced from one sample in a study of response to subunit inactivated influenza vaccine. TCRdb re-derived calls from the RT-PCR reads in MiXCR, one entry per CDR3 protein. The data hold 450,000 to 500,000 distinct CDR3 sequences, with 9.5% to 13% observed a single time. Sequenced material: PBMCs from blood, taken 40 to 50 days after vaccination. The receptors here all came from a man aged 45-60 years who received an inactivated influenza vaccine.

This clonotype was detected ten times or more. The chain has TRBV9 and TRBJ1-2; 7 nucleotides match TRBD1. From germline, CDR1 is SGDLS and CDR2 YYNGEE. There are 17 residues in the CDR3. V shed 0 bases and J 4 bases; nucleotides not matched to a gene: 12. The CDR3 loop reads CASSVGQGGSVGYGYTF. Written as DNA, the CDR3 is TGTGCCAGCAGCGTAGGACAAGGGGGCTCTGTCGGCTATGGCTACACCTTC.

This clonotype was counted only a few times. The V call is TRBV15, the J call TRBJ2-1; D may be TRBD2 (6 bases). The CDR3 covers 13 residues. The V gene lost 5 bases and the J gene lost 6 bases, with 11 bases spanning the gap. The V gene's germline CDR1 is LNHNV and CDR2 YYDKDF (reference sequence). CDR3 residues: CATSRILANEQFF. The CDR3 DNA reads TGTGCCACCAGCCGAATACTAGCCAATGAGCAGTTCTTC.

This clonotype was picked up one time. V usage is TRBV6-2 or TRBV6-3 and J usage is TRBJ2-7; D unresolved. The CDR3 is made up of 13 amino acids. Germline V gene data show CDR1 as MNHEY and CDR2 as SVGEGT. The V and J ends lost 2 bases and 4 bases respectively, with 9 bases between them. The CDR3 sequence: CASSYEGYYEQYF. The CDR3 DNA is TGTGCCAGCAGTTACGAAGGGTATTACGAGCAGTACTTC.

The CDR3 bases are TGTGCCAGCAGTTTGGAGACAGGGTGGAATGAGCAGTTCTTC. Its translation: CASSLETGWNEQFF. This chain connects TRBV12-3 or TRBV12-4 to TRBJ2-1; 7 bases map to TRBD1. V lost 3 bases to trimming and J lost 7 bases; unmatched junction nucleotides: 6. There are 14 residues in the CDR3.

A few counts support this clonotype. The CDR3 DNA is TGCGCCAGCAGCCCAGACTCATCAGCTAGCTACACCTTC. It encodes CASSPDSSASYTF. The chain has TRBV5-1 and TRBJ1-2; D uncertain. From germline, CDR1 is SGHRS and CDR2 YFSETQ. The V end lost 4 bases, the J end lost 9 bases, and 16 bases lay between the germline ends. This CDR3 is built from 13 residues.

In this sample, this clonotype turned up a few times. The genes are TRBV20-1 and TRBJ2-1; D unresolved. Per the germline V gene, CDR1 is DFQATT and CDR2 is SNEGSKA (reference sequence). The CDR3 length is 12 residues. The V gene lost 3 bases and the J gene lost 6 bases, with 9 bases spanning the gap. CDR3 protein: CSASQTRNEQFF. CDR3 coding DNA: TGCAGTGCTAGCCAGACGCGCAATGAGCAGTTCTTC.

This chain uses TRBV5-1 with TRBJ1-2; D unclear. The V end was cut by 1 base, the J end by 4 bases, with 11 bases between. Germline CDR1 is SGHRS and CDR2 is YFSETQ. The CDR3 is 14 amino acids. The DNA of the CDR3 is TGCGCCAGCAGCTTGCGGGGAGAATCCTATGGCTACACCTTC. This sequence encodes CASSLRGESYGYTF.

This clonotype was found many times. The V call is TRBV5-5, the J call TRBJ2-5; the D gene is possibly TRBD2 (6 bases). The CDR3 runs to 17 residues. The ends were cut back, 1 base at V and 0 bases at J, with 16 bases in the middle. CDR1 and CDR2 (germline): SGHKS, YYEKEE (reference sequence). The CDR3: CASSLKVRGNYQETQYF. The DNA of the CDR3 is TGTGCCAGCAGCTTGAAGGTACGGGGGAACTACCAAGAGACCCAGTACTTC.

This clonotype was found many times. The chain carries TRBV5-1 and TRBJ1-2; the D gene is possibly TRBD1 (6 bases). The germline V and J ends were trimmed by 8 bases and 4 bases, with 18 bases remaining between them. The CDR3 has 14 residues. Germline loops: CDR1 SGHRS, CDR2 YFSETQ. The CDR3 sequence: CASSMGGEGYGYTF. DNA for the CDR3: TGCGCCAGTTCGATGGGGGGCGAAGGCTATGGCTACACCTTC.

This clonotype was seen many times. This CDR3 reads CAISESRGPSDTQYF. CDR3 DNA: TGTGCCATCAGTGAGTCGCGGGGGCCCTCAGATACGCAGTATTTT. The chain recombines TRBV10-3 with TRBJ2-3, with D perhaps matching TRBD2 (7 bases). Germline lookup yields CDR1 ENHRY and CDR2 SYGVKD. The CDR3 contains 15 residues. Trimming shortened V by 0 bases and J by 4 bases, and 11 bases separated the two germline ends.

This chain joins TRBV7-8 and TRBJ2-2; D could derive from TRBD1 or TRBD2 (5 bases each). V was clipped by 5 bases and J by 0 bases, with 16 bases between them. Germline CDR1 reads SGHVS; CDR2 reads FQNEAQ. This CDR3 has 17 residues. The chain's CDR3 is CASSPPVEGTNTGELFF. In nucleotides, the CDR3 is TGTGCCAGCAGCCCCCCCGTTGAGGGGACGAACACCGGGGAGCTGTTTTTT.

A few counts support this clonotype. The chain is built from TRBV5-6 and TRBJ2-1, with TRBD1 identical over 7 bases. V lost 4 bases to trimming and J lost 4 bases; unmatched junction nucleotides: 8. The CDR3 totals 15 residues. The germline gives CDR1 SGHDT, CDR2 YYEEEE. CDR3 nucleotide sequence: TGTGCCAGCAGCCGCCCGGGACAGCCTTACAATGAGCAGTTCTTC. Its translation is CASSRPGQPYNEQFF.

This clonotype was seen a few times. The V gene is TRBV12-3 or TRBV12-4, the J gene TRBJ2-7; no firm D call. Trimming shortened V by 6 bases and J by 1 base, and 22 bases separated the two germline ends. The CDR3 is 17 residues long. The CDR3 nucleotides read TGTGCCAGCAGCACCCTGAACAAGGGTCCGGGTTCCTACGAGCAGTACTTC. Translation: CASSTLNKGPGSYEQYF.

This clonotype has ten or more counts. In DNA form, the CDR3 reads TGTGCCAGCAGTTTGGGGGGGAGATCTAACTATGGCTACACCTTC. This gives the protein CASSLGGRSNYGYTF. The chain employs TRBV12-3 or TRBV12-4 and TRBJ1-2; D possibly corresponds to TRBD1 (5 bases). This CDR3 has 15 amino acids. Trimming cost V 3 bases and J 0 bases, with 11 bases left between them.

This clonotype was counted only a few times. This rearrangement joins TRBV4-2 to TRBJ1-2; 7 bases agree with TRBD1. The CDR3 is 15 residues long. Germline lookup yields CDR1 LGHNA and CDR2 YNFKEQ. Trimming removed 1 base from V and 7 bases from J; junction bases left unmatched: 9. For the CDR3, the DNA is TGTGCCAGCAGCCAAGCCGACAGGGAAGGGGGTGGCTACACCTTC. Translating it yields CASSQADREGGGYTF.

The V and J genes are TRBV10-3 and TRBJ1-6; D unresolved. Trimming cost V 4 bases and J 16 bases, with 17 bases left between them. The V gene's germline CDR1 is ENHRY and CDR2 SYGVKD. The CDR3 has 13 residues. CDR3 nucleotide sequence: TGTGCCATCAGTGGGGTTTCTTCCGTCGGGCTCCACTTT. Translated, it gives CAISGVSSVGLHF.

The sample holds a few counts of this clonotype. CDR3 DNA sequence: TGTGCCAGCAGCGGTCGTTCGACGGGAAACACCATATATTTT. Translation gives CASSGRSTGNTIYF. The V and J genes are TRBV6-1 and TRBJ1-3; D remains unclear. CDR1 and CDR2 (germline): MNHNS, SASEGT. Trimming shortened V by 6 bases and J by 4 bases, and 13 bases separated the two germline ends. The CDR3 has 14 residues.